This TCR beta chain came from a study of CD8 T cells in Susac syndrome. cDNA came from roughly 0.5 to 1 ug RNA primed by random hexamers. TCRdb passed the immunoSEQ multiplex PCR reads through MiXCR, listing each CDR3 protein once. The data show about 160,000 distinct CDR3 sequences, roughly nine tenths seen once. Germline loops: CDR1 MDHEN, CDR2 SYDVKM. The CDR3 totals 15 residues. V dropped 7 bases and J dropped 8; count of bases not matched to a gene: 9. This rearrangement joins TRBV28 to TRBJ2-2; 11 bases line up with TRBD2. The receptor's source is a human donor in good health. The material sequenced was CD4+ T cells from PBMCs. The CDR3 sequence is CASNPGTSGRGELFF. The CDR3 nucleotides read TGTGCCAGCAACCCTGGGACTAGCGGAAGGGGGGAGCTGTTTTTT.